This TCR beta chain came from a study of T cell clones after liver transplantation. At the level of the study: Tolerant meant at least one year fully off immunosuppression without liver enzymes above twice normal. Draws occurred before transplant, before withdrawal, and after complete or failed withdrawal.

Study-level results: These preliminary findings come from unstandardized post-transplant sampling times. Low donor cell numbers restricted donor-reactive repertoire measurement in two subjects.

Profiled with immunoSEQ multiplex PCR; TCRdb holds only in-frame clones, not every one. The sample consists of roughly 120,000 clones, about nine tenths of them appearing once. In germline, CDR1 is SGHNT, CDR2 YENEEA. This CDR3 has 14 residues. V was cut by 5 bases and J by 6 bases, with 16 bases left in between. This clone was seen a few times. Its target is not known. J is TRBJ2-5 and V is TRBV11-3, with D possibly being TRBD1 (5 bases). The origin of this receptor is a human patient who received a liver transplant. Some T cells could come from the graft donor. This specimen was CD4+ T cells from blood, taken 12 months after liver transplant. CDR3 amino acids: CASSGQGGQKTQYF. In nucleotides, the CDR3 is TGTGCCAGCAGCGGGCAGGGTGGGCAAAAGACCCAGTACTTC. Combining the CDR3 with reference TRBV11-3 and TRBJ2-5 gives the whole variable domain EAGVVQSPRYKIIEKKQPVAFWCNPISGHNTLYWYLQNLGQGPELLIRYENEEAVDDSQLPKDRFSAERLKGVDSTLKIQPAELGDSAVYLCASSGQGGQKTQYFGPGTRLLVL.